This section outlines one T cell receptor beta chain sequence together with its context. This sample was included in a study of blood T cells in healthy people across ages. The authors ran a second PCR of roughly 7 to 11 cycles using a sample-barcoded 5' primer and a J-beta primer mix. TCRdb itself ran the 5' RACE reads through MiXCR, one entry per CDR3 protein. The profile shows almost 800,000 distinct CDR3 sequences, roughly 50% of them singletons. V lost 7 bases to trimming and J lost 13 bases; unmatched junction nucleotides: 16. The CDR3 sequence is 14 residues long. Germline CDR1 MNHEY, CDR2 SVGEGT.

The receptor's source is a man younger than 40 in good health. The J gene is TRBJ2-1, the V gene TRBV6-2 or TRBV6-3; 7 bases are a match to TRBD2. The sequenced material came from blood. CDR3 region: CASTRLAGVETQFF. The CDR3 nucleotides read TGTGCCAGCACCCGACTAGCCGGGGTGGAGACCCAGTTCTTC.